The present TCR beta chain was sequenced within a study of blood T cells in healthy people across ages. For this clonotype: Its antigen is currently unknown.

Then a second PCR, running roughly 7 to 12 cycles, was carried out with a sample-barcoded 5' primer and a J-beta primer mix. Using its own MiXCR run on the 5' RACE reads, TCRdb lists one record per CDR3 protein. The table records 1.5 million to 2 million distinct CDR3 sequences, 39% of them present only once. Study findings and constraints: Estimates of total diversity, which came from one million sequenced T cells, were considered to be underestimates.

The CDR3 contains 13 residues. V was trimmed by 6 bases and J by 7 bases, leaving 16 bases between them. Germline V gene data show CDR1 as ENHRY and CDR2 as SYGVKD. The clonotype was recovered from a human donor in good health. Sequencing input: blood. The chain employs TRBV10-3 and TRBJ2-7; possibly TRBD2 for D (6 bases). The CDR3 is CAIRPRLEGEQYF. CDR3 DNA sequence: TGTGCCATCAGGCCCCGACTAGAAGGAGAGCAGTACTTC.